This record concerns one T cell receptor beta chain sequence. This sample was included in a study of blood T cell repertoires in COVID-19. Sequencing was performed with immunoSEQ multiplex PCR; in TCRdb, only in-frame clones are kept and a portion is missing. The data show roughly 250,000 clones, with roughly 84% seen just once and 2.1% held by the top ten. The CDR3 runs 15 residues. V shed 7 bases, J shed 0 bases, and the junction held 1 base outside the gene matches. Looked up from germline, CDR1 is MNHEY and CDR2 is SVGAGI. The receptor comes from a woman between 35 and 50 years old who had recovered from COVID-19. Sequenced: peripheral blood. The chain is built from TRBV6-5 and TRBJ1-6; 9 nucleotides line up with TRBD1. This CDR3 reads CASKDRGSYNSPLHF. The CDR3 bases are TGTGCCAGCAAGGACAGGGGCTCCTATAATTCACCCCTCCACTTT.